What follows describes a single TCR beta chain. The CDR3 has 17 amino acids. This specimen comes from a study of blood T cell repertoires in COVID-19. On the study more broadly: Acute-phase and convalescent COVID-19 samples originated in the United States, Italy and Spain. T cells, B-cell-depleted T cells, or PBMCs provided the cDNA or gDNA that served as material.

Authors' data handling: Researchers report that nucleated cell counts were estimated from reference gene primer amplification. This table comes from immunoSEQ multiplex PCR, and its TCRdb copy is limited to in-frame clones, with some not included. That table is the source of V, J and clone size, and D and trimming were worked out from the DNA. The profile shows around 220,000 clones, 88% of them singletons. Sequencing was done on a sample of peripheral blood. The chain combines TRBV7-5 with TRBJ2-7; TRBD2 reflects the table's D call only, with no check against the DNA. TRBV7-5 is marked as a pseudogene. This clonotype originated in a man aged 18 to 29 with active or convalescent COVID-19. The CDR3 nucleotides are TGTGCCAGAAGCCGACCTCTCCCGGGACTATCAGCCACCGAGCAGTACTTC. Amino acid sequence: CARSRPLPGLSATEQYF.